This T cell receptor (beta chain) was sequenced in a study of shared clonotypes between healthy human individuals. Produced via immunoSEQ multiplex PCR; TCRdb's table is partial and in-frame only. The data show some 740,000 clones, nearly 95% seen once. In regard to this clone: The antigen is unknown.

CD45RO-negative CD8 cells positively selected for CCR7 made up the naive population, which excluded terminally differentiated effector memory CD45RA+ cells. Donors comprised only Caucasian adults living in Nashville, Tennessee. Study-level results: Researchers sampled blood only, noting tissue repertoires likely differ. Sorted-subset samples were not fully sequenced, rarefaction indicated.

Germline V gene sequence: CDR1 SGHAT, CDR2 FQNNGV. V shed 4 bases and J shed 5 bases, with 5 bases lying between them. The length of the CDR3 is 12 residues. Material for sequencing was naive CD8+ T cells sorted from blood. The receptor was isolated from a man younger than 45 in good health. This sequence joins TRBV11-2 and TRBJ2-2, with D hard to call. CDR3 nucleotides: TGTGCCAGCAGCTCCCTGACCGGGGAGCTGTTTTTT. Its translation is CASSSLTGELFF.